This T cell receptor beta chain is drawn from a study of T cells in Graves' hyperthyroidism and ophthalmopathy. At the level of the study: Peripheral blood sampling occurred at initial diagnosis, before any treatment.

Study-level findings and limits: Blood held most thyroid clonotypes expanded above 0.001 frequency.

Germline V gene sequence: CDR1 SEHNR, CDR2 FQNEAQ (reference sequence). V shed 5 bases, J shed 2 bases, and the junction held 11 bases outside the gene matches. CDR3 size: 16 residues. When hyperthyroidism was first diagnosed, the blood sample was taken, preceding any ophthalmopathy symptoms. TCR beta CDR3 sequences were amplified from RNA transcripts. Using the HTBI primer set, a first-round RT-PCR was run on the TCR CDR3. TCRdb independently ran MiXCR on the multiplex PCR reads; one entry per CDR3 protein. Among hundreds of thousands of distinct CDR3 sequences listed, approximately 13% were seen once. This clonotype was counted at least ten times. Its antigen is still unknown.

This TCR derives from a woman in her thirties with Graves' hyperthyroidism that later progressed to Graves' ophthalmopathy. The chain carries TRBV7-9 and TRBJ2-7, with 8 bases lining up with TRBD1. Sequencing input: blood. The CDR3, as DNA: TGTGCCAGCAGCCCACCTAGCCCAGGGGGCACCTACGAGCAGTACTTC. This sequence encodes CASSPPSPGGTYEQYF.